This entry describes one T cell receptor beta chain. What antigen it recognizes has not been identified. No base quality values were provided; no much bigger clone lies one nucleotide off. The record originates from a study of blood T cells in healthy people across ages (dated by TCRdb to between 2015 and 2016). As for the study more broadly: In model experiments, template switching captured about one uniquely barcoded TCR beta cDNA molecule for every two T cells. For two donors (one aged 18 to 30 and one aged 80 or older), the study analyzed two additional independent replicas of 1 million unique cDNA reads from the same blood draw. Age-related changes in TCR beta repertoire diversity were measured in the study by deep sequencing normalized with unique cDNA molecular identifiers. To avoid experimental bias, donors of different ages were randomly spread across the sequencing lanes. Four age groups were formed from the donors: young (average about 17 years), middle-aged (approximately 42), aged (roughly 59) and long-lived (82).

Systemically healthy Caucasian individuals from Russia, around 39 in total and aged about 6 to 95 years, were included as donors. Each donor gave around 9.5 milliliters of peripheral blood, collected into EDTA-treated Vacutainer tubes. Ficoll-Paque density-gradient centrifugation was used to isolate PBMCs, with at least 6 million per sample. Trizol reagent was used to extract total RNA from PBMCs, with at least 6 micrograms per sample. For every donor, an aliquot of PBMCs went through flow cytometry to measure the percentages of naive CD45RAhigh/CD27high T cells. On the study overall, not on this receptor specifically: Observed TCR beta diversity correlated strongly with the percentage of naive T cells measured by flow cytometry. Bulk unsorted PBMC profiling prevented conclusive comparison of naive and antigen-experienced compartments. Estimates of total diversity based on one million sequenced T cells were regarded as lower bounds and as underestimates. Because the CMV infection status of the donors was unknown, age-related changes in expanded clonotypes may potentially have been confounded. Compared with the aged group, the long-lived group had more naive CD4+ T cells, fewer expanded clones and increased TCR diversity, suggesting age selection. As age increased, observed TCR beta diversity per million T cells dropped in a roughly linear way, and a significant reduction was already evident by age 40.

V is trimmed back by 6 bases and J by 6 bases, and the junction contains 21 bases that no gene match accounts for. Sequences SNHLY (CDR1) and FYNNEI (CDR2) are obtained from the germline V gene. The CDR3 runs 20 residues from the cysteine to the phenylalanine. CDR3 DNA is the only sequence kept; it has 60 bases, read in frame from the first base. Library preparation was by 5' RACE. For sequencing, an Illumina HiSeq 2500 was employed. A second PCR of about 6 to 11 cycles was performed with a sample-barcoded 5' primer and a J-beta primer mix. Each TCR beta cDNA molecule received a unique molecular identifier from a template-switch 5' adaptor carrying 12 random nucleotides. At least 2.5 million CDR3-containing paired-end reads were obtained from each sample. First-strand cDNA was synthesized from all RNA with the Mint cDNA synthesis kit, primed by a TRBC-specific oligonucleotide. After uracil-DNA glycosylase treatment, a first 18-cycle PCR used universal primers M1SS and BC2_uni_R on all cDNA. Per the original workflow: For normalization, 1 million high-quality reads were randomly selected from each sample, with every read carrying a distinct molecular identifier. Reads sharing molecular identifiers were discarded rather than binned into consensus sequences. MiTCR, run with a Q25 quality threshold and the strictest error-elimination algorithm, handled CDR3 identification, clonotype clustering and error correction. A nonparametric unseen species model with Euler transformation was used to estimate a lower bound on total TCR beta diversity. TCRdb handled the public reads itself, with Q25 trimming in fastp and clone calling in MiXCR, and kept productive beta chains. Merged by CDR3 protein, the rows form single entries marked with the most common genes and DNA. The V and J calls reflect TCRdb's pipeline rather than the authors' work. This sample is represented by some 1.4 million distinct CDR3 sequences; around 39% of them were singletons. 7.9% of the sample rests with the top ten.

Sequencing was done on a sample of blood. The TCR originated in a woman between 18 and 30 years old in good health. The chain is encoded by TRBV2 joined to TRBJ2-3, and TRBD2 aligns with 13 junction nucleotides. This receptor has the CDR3 CASSRTGLAGPRVFLDTQYF. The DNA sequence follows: TGTGCCAGCAGCAGAACGGGACTAGCGGGACCTAGGGTATTTTTGGATACGCAGTATTTT.